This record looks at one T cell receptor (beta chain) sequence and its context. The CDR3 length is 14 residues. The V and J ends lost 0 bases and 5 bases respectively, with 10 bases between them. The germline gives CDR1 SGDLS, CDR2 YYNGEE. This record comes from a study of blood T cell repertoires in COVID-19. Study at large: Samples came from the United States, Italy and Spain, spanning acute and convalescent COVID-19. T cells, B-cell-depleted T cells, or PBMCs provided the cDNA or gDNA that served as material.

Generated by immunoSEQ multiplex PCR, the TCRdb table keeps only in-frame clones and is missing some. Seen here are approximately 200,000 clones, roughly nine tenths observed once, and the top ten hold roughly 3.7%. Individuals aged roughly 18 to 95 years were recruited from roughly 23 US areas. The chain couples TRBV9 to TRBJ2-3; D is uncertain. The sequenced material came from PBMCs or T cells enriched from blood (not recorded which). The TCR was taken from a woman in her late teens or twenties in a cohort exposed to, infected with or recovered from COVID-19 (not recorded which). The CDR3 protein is CASSVVAAGDTQYF. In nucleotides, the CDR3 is TGTGCCAGCAGCGTAGTGGCTGCAGGAGATACGCAGTATTTT.